This T cell receptor (beta chain) was profiled in a study of cytomegalovirus exposure and HLA in healthy donors. Study details: An earlier analysis identified 95 million to 120 million unique TCR beta sequences in 150 million to 200 million T cells. Some 77 million unique TCRs from HLA-typed donors were held in an early release of data.

Trimming took 4 bases from V and 3 from J; bases not matched to a gene: 2. Germline CDR1 SQVTM, CDR2 ANQGSEA. This CDR3 has 12 residues. The primer mix had 60 Vbeta and 13 Jbeta primers. This table comes from immunoSEQ multiplex PCR, and its TCRdb copy is limited to in-frame clones, with some not included. The sample has 150,000 to 200,000 clones, 70% to 80% seen once. The sample comprised PBMCs. J is TRBJ2-5 and V is TRBV29-1, with 7 positions matching TRBD1. The TCR was taken from a woman between 25 and 40 years old in good health and CMV-seropositive. The CDR3 reads CSVGGGEETQYF. The DNA of the CDR3 is TGCAGCGTTGGAGGGGGCGAAGAGACCCAGTACTTC.